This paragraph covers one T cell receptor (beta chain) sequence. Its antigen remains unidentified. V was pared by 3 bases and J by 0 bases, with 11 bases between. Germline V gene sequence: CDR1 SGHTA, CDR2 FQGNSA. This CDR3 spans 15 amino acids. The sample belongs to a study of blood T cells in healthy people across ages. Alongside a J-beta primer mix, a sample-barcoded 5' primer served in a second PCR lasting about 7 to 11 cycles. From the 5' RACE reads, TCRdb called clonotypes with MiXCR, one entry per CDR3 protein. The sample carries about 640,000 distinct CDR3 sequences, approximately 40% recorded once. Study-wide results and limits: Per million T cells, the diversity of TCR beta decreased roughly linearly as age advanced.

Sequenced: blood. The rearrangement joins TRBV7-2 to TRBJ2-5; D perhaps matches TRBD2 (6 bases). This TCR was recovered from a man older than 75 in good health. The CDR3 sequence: CTSSLVAEYQETQYF. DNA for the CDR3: TGTACCAGCAGCTTGGTAGCGGAGTACCAAGAGACCCAGTACTTC. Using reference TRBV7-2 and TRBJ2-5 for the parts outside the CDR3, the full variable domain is GAGVSQSPSNKVTEKGKDVELRCDPISGHTALYWYRQSLGQGLEFLIYFQGNSAPDKSGLPSDRFSAERTGGSVSTLTIQRTQQEDSAVYLCTSSLVAEYQETQYFGPGTRLLVL.